This T cell receptor (beta chain) was sequenced in a study of blood T cell repertoires in COVID-19. At the level of the study: Collection of acute and convalescent COVID-19 samples took place in the United States, Italy and Spain.

The protocol was immunoSEQ multiplex PCR, while the TCRdb copy is restricted to in-frame clones and leaves out a portion. The sample lists more than 250,000 clones; around 86% were seen once. Germline values: CDR1 SGDLS, CDR2 YYNGEE. The CDR3 spans 14 residues. V trimming: 4 bases; J trimming: 4 bases; junction bases outside the gene matches: 5. Material for sequencing was peripheral blood. V gene TRBV9 combines with J gene TRBJ1-2; TRBD1 aligns across 9 bases. The clonotype originates from a man aged 45-65 years with active or convalescent COVID-19. In nucleotides, the CDR3 is TGTGCCAGCAGCCCCGGACAGGGGAGCTATGGCTACACCTTC. It yields the protein CASSPGQGSYGYTF.